These 32 T cell receptor beta chains originate from one sample sequenced in a study of CD8+CD57+ T cells in acquired aplastic anemia. Genomic DNA, the template, was used for profiling of the TCR beta VDJ and CDR3. TCRdb passed the reads through MiXCR, listing each CDR3 protein once. Among more than 250,000 distinct CDR3 sequences, around 60% were seen once, and the ten largest hold roughly 8%. The sequencing sample was made of sorted CD4+, CD8+, or CD8+CD57+ T cells (not recorded which) from PBMCs. The receptors come from a human donor with severe aplastic anemia or a healthy control (not recorded which).

This chain links TRBV7-6 with TRBJ2-1; D possibly corresponds to TRBD2 (5 bases). V was shortened by 2 bases and J by 6 bases, with 11 bases between the two germline ends. Looked up from germline, CDR1 is SGHVS and CDR2 is FNYEAQ. CDR3 length equals 14 residues. CDR3 in DNA: TGTGCCAGCAGCTTAAGTTCTGGAGGCAATGAGCAGTTCTTC. Its protein is CASSLSSGGNEQFF.

This clonotype was counted between two and nine times. The chain joins TRBV7-2 to TRBJ1-5, with D uncertain. This CDR3 is built from 13 residues. V gave up 5 bases and J gave up 5 bases, with 10 bases separating them. The germline CDR1 and CDR2 sequences are SGHTA and FQGNSA. CDR3 residues: CASSPSGDQPQHF. As DNA, the CDR3 is TGTGCCAGCAGCCCAAGTGGCGATCAGCCCCAGCATTTT.

The chain recombines TRBV12-5 with TRBJ1-2, with D hard to call. V dropped 9 bases and J dropped 1 base, with 15 bases sitting between them. CDR3 size: 14 residues. CDR1 LGHNT and CDR2 FRNRAP come from the germline V gene. In DNA form, the CDR3 reads TGTGCTAGCGGAACGGACGGTTATAACTATGGCTACACCTTC. It is translated as CASGTDGYNYGYTF. The complete variable domain, with remaining parts taken from reference TRBV12-5 and TRBJ1-2, reads DARVTQTPRHKVTEMGQEVTMRCQPILGHNTVFWYRQTMMQGLELLAYFRNRAPLDDSGMPKDRFSAEMPDATLATLKIQPSEPRDSAVYFCASGTDGYNYGYTFGSGTRLTVV.

This clonotype was seen a few times. The gene calls are TRBV7-9 and TRBJ2-2; the D is unclear. Germline CDR1 is SEHNR and CDR2 is FQNEAQ (reference sequence). With 1 base removed from V and 10 bases from J, the gap between germline ends came to 7 bases. The CDR3 consists of 12 residues. The CDR3: CASSLVWQELFF. Here the CDR3 DNA reads TGTGCCAGCAGCTTAGTTTGGCAGGAGCTGTTTTTT.

The CDR3 loop is CASITDRPGTGEQYF. The CDR3 coding sequence is TGCGCCAGCATTACCGACCGCCCTGGGACCGGGGAGCAGTACTTC. V is TRBV5-1 and J is TRBJ2-7; tentatively, D is TRBD1 or TRBD2 (5 bases each). CDR1 SGHRS and CDR2 YFSETQ come from the germline V gene. The ends were cut back, 6 bases at V and 7 bases at J, with 23 bases in the middle. The CDR3 is made up of 15 amino acids.

V gene TRBV30 combines with J gene TRBJ1-3; D not resolved. The germline V gene encodes CDR1 GTSNPN and CDR2 SVGIG (reference sequence). Trimming removed 4 bases from V and 2 bases from J, with 6 bases in between. The CDR3 is 12 residues long. The CDR3 region is CAWKRTGNTIYF. DNA of the CDR3: TGTGCCTGGAAGCGGACTGGAAACACCATATATTTT. Filled out from reference TRBV30 and TRBJ1-3, the complete variable domain reads SQTIHQWPATLVQPVGSPLSLECTVEGTSNPNLYWYRQAAGRGLQLLFYSVGIGQISSEVPQNLSASRPQDRQFILSSKKLLLSDSGFYLCAWKRTGNTIYFGEGSWLTVV.

This chain uses TRBV5-5 with TRBJ1-5, with D possibly being TRBD1 (5 bases). Germline V gives CDR1 SGHKS, CDR2 YYEKEE (reference sequence). This CDR3 has 13 residues. V shed 4 bases and J shed 7 bases, with 12 bases lying between them. CDR3 region: CASSIRGGQPQHF. CDR3 coding DNA: TGTGCCAGCAGCATCCGGGGCGGACAGCCCCAGCATTTT.

Note on this clonotype: With a much larger clone just one base away, this may be a read error. The CDR3 region is CSLTGSDYGYTF. The CDR3 coding sequence is TGCAGCTTGACAGGGAGCGACTATGGCTACACCTTC. The chain links TRBV29-1 to TRBJ1-2; TRBD1 aligns across 7 bases. This CDR3 is 12 amino acids long. Germline CDR1 is SQVTM and CDR2 is ANQGSEA. With V trimmed by 8 bases and J by 3 bases, 6 bases remained unmatched.

The chain is built from TRBV7-8 and TRBJ2-7, with 9 positions matching TRBD2. With 2 bases clipped from V and 2 bases from J, the junction kept 13 bases outside the gene matches. The CDR3 has 18 residues. CDR1 and CDR2 (germline): SGHVS, FQNEAQ. The CDR3 loop is CASSLRASGARTTYEQYF. The CDR3 DNA is TGTGCCAGCAGCTTACGGGCTAGCGGGGCCCGCACAACCTACGAGCAGTACTTC.

Notes on this clonotype: A much larger clone lies one base from this, so it may be a read error. The V and J genes are TRBV12-3 or TRBV12-4 and TRBJ1-5; D perhaps matches TRBD1 (5 bases). The ends were cut back, 3 bases at V and 4 bases at J, with 7 bases in the middle. CDR3 length equals 13 residues. The CDR3 sequence is CASSFAGNQPQHF. The CDR3 DNA is TGTGCCAGCAGTTTTGCAGGGAATCAGCCCCAGCATTTT.

This clonotype was recorded many times. With a much larger clone just one base away, this may be a read error. The chain employs TRBV10-3 and TRBJ2-3; TRBD1 matches 8 bases. Matching the DNA end better, TRBJ1-5 makes the J call doubtful. Germline V gives CDR1 ENHRY, CDR2 SYGVKD. CDR3 length: 11 amino acids. The CDR3 DNA follows: TGTGCCGTACAGGGGGACGATACGCAGCATTTT. It yields the protein CAVQGDDTQHF.

Comment on this clonotype: The CDR3 carries no conserved terminal phenylalanine or tryptophan, so it likely arises from a read error. The rearrangement joins TRBV20-1 to TRBJ2-1; 14 positions agree with TRBD2. The ends lost 6 bases at V and 0 bases at J; junction bases unmatched: 4. Germline CDR1 reads DFQATT; CDR2 reads SNEGSKA (reference sequence). The CDR3 consists of 16 residues. DNA for the CDR3: TGCAGTGCCCAAGGGACTAGCGGGAGCTCCTACAATGAGCAGTTCCTC. As protein: CSAQGTSGSSYNEQFL.

The rearrangement joins TRBV25-1 to TRBJ1-2; D might be TRBD1 (5 bases). V shed 7 bases and J shed 3 bases, with 12 bases lying between them. Germline assignment: CDR1 MGHDK and CDR2 SYGVNS. The CDR3 contains 13 residues. CDR3 protein: CASNGGAHYGYTF. In DNA, the CDR3 is TGTGCCAGCAACGGAGGGGCCCACTATGGCTACACCTTC.

About this clonotype itself: Germline is not matched at one junction end, which may reflect a read error. The chain employs TRBV10-3 and TRBJ1-1; D call uncertain. Germline V gene data show CDR1 as ENHRY and CDR2 as SYGVKD. There are 14 residues in the CDR3. CDR3 region: CASSPSPLNTEAFF. CDR3 nucleotide sequence: TGTGCCAGCAGTCCTAGCCCTCTGAACACTGAAGCTTTCTTT.

This clonotype occurred once. It may be a read error: a sequence one base away is much more abundant. CDR3 protein: CASSPGLALLHNEQFF. CDR3 coding DNA: TGTGCCAGCAGCCCGGGACTAGCCCTCCTCCACAATGAGCAGTTCTTC. The J gene is TRBJ2-1, the V gene TRBV25-1, with TRBD2 matching 9 bases. This CDR3 spans 16 amino acids. V lost 6 bases, J lost 5 bases, and 11 bases stayed unmatched. In germline, CDR1 is MGHDK, CDR2 SYGVNS.

CDR3 residues: CSLGGHQETQYF. In DNA, the CDR3 is TGCAGCTTGGGCGGCCACCAAGAGACCCAGTACTTC. The gene calls are TRBV29-1 and TRBJ2-5; D is unresolved. The CDR3 consists of 12 residues. CDR1 SQVTM and CDR2 ANQGSEA come from the germline V gene. With 8 bases removed from V and 0 bases from J, the gap between germline ends came to 10 bases.

This clonotype has at least ten counts. The chain combines TRBV7-3 with TRBJ1-1; D not resolved. Per the germline V gene, CDR1 is SGHTA and CDR2 is FQGTGA. V gave up 2 bases and J gave up 0 bases, with 10 bases separating them. The CDR3 covers 15 residues. CDR3 sequence: CASSLYSLLNTEAFF. As DNA, the CDR3 is TGTGCCAGCAGCTTATATTCTCTATTGAACACTGAAGCTTTCTTT.

This rearrangement joins TRBV7-2 to TRBJ2-6; 7 positions agree with TRBD2. The ends lost 5 bases at V and 2 bases at J; junction bases unmatched: 3. CDR3 length: 15 amino acids. Germline CDR1 reads SGHTA; CDR2 reads FQGNSA. CDR3 DNA: TGTGCCAGCAGCCGCGCGGGGGCTGGGGCCAACGTCCTGACTTTC. This encodes CASSRAGAGANVLTF.

The chain uses TRBV19 and TRBJ2-7, with 12 bases fitting TRBD1. The CDR3 runs 16 residues. V shed 6 bases and J 5 bases; nucleotides not matched to a gene: 11. Per germline, CDR1 LNHDA and CDR2 SQIVND (reference sequence). CDR3 residues: CASSPRGQGAMDEQYF. CDR3 in DNA: TGTGCCAGTAGCCCCAGGGGACAGGGGGCAATGGACGAGCAGTACTTC.

This clonotype was counted between two and nine times. At one end the junction does not follow the germline gene, possibly because of a read error. This chain connects TRBV7-3 to TRBJ2-7; TRBD2 agrees at 10 bases. CDR3 size: 15 residues. Germline lookup yields CDR1 SGHTA and CDR2 FQGTGA. The CDR3 sequence: CASSLKRGGLNEQYF. CDR3 coding DNA: TGTGCCAGCAGTTTAAAGCGGGGGGGCCTAAACGAGCAGTACTTC.

This clonotype was counted many times. The rearrangement joins TRBV12-3 or TRBV12-4 to TRBJ2-3; D gene uncertain. This CDR3 is 13 amino acids long. V was cut by 1 base and J by 1 base, with 3 bases left in between. CDR3 protein: CASSLERTDTQYF. The CDR3 DNA follows: TGTGCCAGCAGTTTAGAGCGCACAGATACGCAGTATTTT.

The chain combines TRBV20-1 with TRBJ2-3, with 10 bases matching TRBD2. Germline V gene lookup returns CDR1 DFQATT and CDR2 SNEGSKA (reference sequence). This CDR3 has 15 residues. V shed 3 bases, J shed 2 bases, and the junction held 5 bases outside the gene matches. Here the CDR3 reads CSARVAGGSTDTQYF. Written as DNA, the CDR3 is TGCAGTGCTAGGGTAGCGGGAGGATCCACAGATACGCAGTATTTT.

The chain joins TRBV7-2 to TRBJ2-7; 10 bases map to TRBD2. Germline CDR1 and CDR2: SGHTA and FQGNSA. This CDR3 has 15 residues. V was pared by 5 bases and J by 4 bases, with 8 bases of the junction left unmatched. CDR3 protein: CASSPSSGGQYEQYF. The CDR3 DNA sequence: TGTGCCAGCAGCCCGAGTAGCGGGGGGCAATACGAGCAGTACTTC.

V and J are TRBV7-2 and TRBJ2-1, with D possibly being TRBD1 (6 bases). This CDR3 spans 16 amino acids. V gave up 8 bases and J gave up 0 bases, with 17 bases separating them. Germline V CDR1 and CDR2: SGHTA, FQGNSA. The CDR3 is CASQGHLRGSYNEQFF. CDR3 bases: TGTGCCAGCCAGGGGCACCTACGGGGCTCCTACAATGAGCAGTTCTTC. Variable domain in full (rest from reference TRBV7-2 and TRBJ2-1): GAGVSQSPSNKVTEKGKDVELRCDPISGHTALYWYRQSLGQGLEFLIYFQGNSAPDKSGLPSDRFSAERTGGSVSTLTIQRTQQEDSAVYLCASQGHLRGSYNEQFFGPGTRLTVL.

The chain couples TRBV5-1 to TRBJ1-2; D call uncertain. Germline CDR1 and CDR2: SGHRS and YFSETQ. Trimming took off 4 bases at V and 6 bases at J, with 10 bases between the two ends. This CDR3 spans 12 amino acids. CDR3 DNA: TGCGCCAGCAGCACCTTTCAAGATGGCTACACCTTC. This encodes CASSTFQDGYTF.

This clonotype has a handful of counts. This chain uses TRBV29-1 with TRBJ2-1, with 11 nucleotides matching TRBD2. J gave up 4 bases and V 4 bases, and 3 bases lay outside the gene matches. The CDR3 has 14 amino acids. Per the germline V gene, CDR1 is SQVTM and CDR2 is ANQGSEA. CDR3 protein: CSVVGTSGYNEQFF. In DNA, the CDR3 is TGCAGCGTTGTCGGGACTAGCGGTTACAATGAGCAGTTCTTC.

CDR3 DNA: TGTGCCAGCAGACATTCAGGCGGGGGGGCCAACACCGGGGAGCTGTTTTTT. Protein product: CASRHSGGGANTGELFF. This chain connects TRBV7-9 to TRBJ2-2, with 9 bases that match TRBD2. CDR3 size: 17 residues. Germline loops: CDR1 SEHNR, CDR2 FQNEAQ (reference sequence). J lost 2 bases, V lost 6 bases, and 10 bases had no gene match. The variable domain in full, completed from reference TRBV7-9 and TRBJ2-2, reads DTGVSQNPRHKITKRGQNVTFRCDPISEHNRLYWYRQTLGQGPEFLTYFQNEAQLEKSRLLSDRFSAERPKGSFSTLEIQRTEQGDSAMYLCASRHSGGGANTGELFFGEGSRLTVL.

This clonotype showed up many times. The chain is built from TRBV4-2 and TRBJ2-7; 7 nucleotides line up with TRBD1. There are 15 residues in the CDR3. Trimming at V came to 1 base and at J to 3 bases, leaving 6 bases not matched to a gene. Germline V CDR1 and CDR2: LGHNA, YNFKEQ. The CDR3 spells CASSQVWDSVYEQYF. The DNA for the CDR3 is TGTGCCAGCAGCCAAGTGTGGGACAGCGTCTACGAGCAGTACTTC.

This clonotype was counted at least ten times. This rearrangement joins TRBV5-1 to TRBJ2-2; 8 nucleotides align to TRBD1. The germline CDR1 and CDR2 sequences are SGHRS and YFSETQ. The CDR3 spans 15 residues. The trim removed 2 bases at V and 1 base at J, leaving 1 base unmatched. The DNA for the CDR3 is TGCGCCAGCAGCTTCGGACAGGGGAACACCGGGGAGCTGTTTTTT. It specifies CASSFGQGNTGELFF.

The chain combines TRBV7-9 with TRBJ2-1; D may be TRBD1 or TRBD2 (5 bases each). The CDR3 is 12 residues long. CDR1 and CDR2 (germline): SEHNR, FQNEAQ (reference sequence). Trimming took off 2 bases at V and 9 bases at J, with 8 bases between the two ends. The DNA for the CDR3 is TGTGCCAGCAGCTTACTGGGACCTGAGCAGTTCTTC. Translating gives CASSLLGPEQFF.

This chain connects TRBV2 to TRBJ1-5; 7 positions agree with TRBD1. After removal of 8 bases from V and 2 bases from J, the junction contained 0 bases not matched to a gene. The CDR3 runs 12 residues. Germline values: CDR1 SNHLY, CDR2 FYNNEI. This chain's CDR3 is CASDRGNQPQHF. The CDR3 DNA reads as TGTGCCAGCGACAGGGGCAATCAGCCCCAGCATTTT.

This clonotype has at least ten counts. The chain uses TRBV5-1 and TRBJ1-1, with D uncertain. The germline CDR1 and CDR2 sequences are SGHRS and YFSETQ. This CDR3 has 13 residues. Trimming shortened V by 0 bases and J by 6 bases, and 9 bases separated the two germline ends. CDR3 sequence (DNA): TGCGCCAGCAGCTTGGAACCAAGGGCTGAAGCTTTCTTT. It is translated as CASSLEPRAEAFF.